The present TCR beta chain was sequenced within a study of blood T cells in healthy people across ages. Alongside a J-beta primer mix, a sample-barcoded 5' primer served in a second PCR lasting about 7 to 12 cycles. Per sample, CDR3-containing paired-end reads numbered at least 2.5 million. TCRdb reanalysed the 5' RACE reads using MiXCR and keeps one entry per CDR3 protein. Of some 760,000 distinct CDR3 sequences in the sample, roughly 25% were seen once. This sample also appeared in a second study, on T cells of mothers and their children.

This receptor was obtained from a boy between 10 and 17 years old in good health. Sequencing was performed on blood.

As DNA, the CDR3 is TGTGCCAGCAGCGTAGGCCATTATCCGGGACAGGGCTACAATGAGCAGTTCTTC. Protein product: CASSVGHYPGQGYNEQFF. The chain carries TRBV9 and TRBJ2-1; TRBD1 matches 9 bases. There are 18 residues in the CDR3. Germline V gene lookup returns CDR1 SGDLS and CDR2 YYNGEE. V gave up 0 bases and J gave up 3 bases; unmatched junction bases: 10.